What follows is one T cell receptor (beta chain) and its context. Its antigen is unknown. The study left out patients who had uncontrolled infection, other autoimmune disease, pregnancy or lactation. Thyroid ultrasound, orbital computed tomography, clinical symptoms, and serum thyroxine and TRAb underpinned diagnoses. V was cut by 5 bases and J by 0 bases, with 27 bases left in between. The germline CDR1 and CDR2 sequences are KGHDR and SFDVKD. The CDR3 runs 21 residues. The source of the sample is a study of T cells in Graves' hyperthyroidism and ophthalmopathy. Regions amplified from RNA transcripts were the TCR beta CDR3 regions. In the first-round RT-PCR of the TCR CDR3, the HTBI primer set was used. TCRdb re-derived calls from the multiplex PCR reads in MiXCR, one entry per CDR3 protein. The repertoire holds 660,000 or so distinct CDR3 sequences, with nearly 45% as singletons. General study results and limits: Blood also contained most expanded thyroid clonotypes above 0.001. A model using 13 V-J features told ophthalmopathy apart from stable hyperthyroidism.

Sequencing was done on a sample of peripheral blood or thyroid tissue (not recorded which). The receptor comes from an adult man with Graves' disease, either hyperthyroidism or ophthalmopathy (not recorded which). The chain has TRBV24-1 and TRBJ2-2, with D tentatively TRBD2 (8 bases). CDR3 bases: TGTGCCACCAGTGTAGGGACAGTTTATCTTAGCGGGAAAGCGAACACCGGGGAGCTGTTTTTT. Translation gives CATSVGTVYLSGKANTGELFF.